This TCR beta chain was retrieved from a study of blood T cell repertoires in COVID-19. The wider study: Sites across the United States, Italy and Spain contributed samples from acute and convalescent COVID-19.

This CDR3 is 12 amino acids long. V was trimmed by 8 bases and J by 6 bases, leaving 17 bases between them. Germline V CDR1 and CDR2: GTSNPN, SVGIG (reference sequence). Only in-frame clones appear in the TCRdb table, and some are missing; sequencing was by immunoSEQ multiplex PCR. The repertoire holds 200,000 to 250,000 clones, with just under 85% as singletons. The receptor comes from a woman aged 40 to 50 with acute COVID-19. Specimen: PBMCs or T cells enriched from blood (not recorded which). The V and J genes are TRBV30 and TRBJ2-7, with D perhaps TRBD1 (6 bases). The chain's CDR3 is CARTGLGREQYF. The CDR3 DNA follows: TGTGCCCGAACAGGGTTGGGGCGCGAGCAGTACTTC.